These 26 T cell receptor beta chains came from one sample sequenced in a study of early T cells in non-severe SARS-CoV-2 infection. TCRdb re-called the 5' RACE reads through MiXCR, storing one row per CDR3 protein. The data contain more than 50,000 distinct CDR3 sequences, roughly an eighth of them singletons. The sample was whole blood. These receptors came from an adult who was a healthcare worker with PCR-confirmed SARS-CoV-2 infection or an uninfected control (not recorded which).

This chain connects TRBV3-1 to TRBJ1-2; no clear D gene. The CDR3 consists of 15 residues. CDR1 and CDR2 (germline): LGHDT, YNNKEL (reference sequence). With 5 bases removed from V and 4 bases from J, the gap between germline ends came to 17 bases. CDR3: CASSETHPPLYGYTF. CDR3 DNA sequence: TGTGCCAGCAGCGAAACCCACCCACCCCTCTATGGCTACACCTTC.

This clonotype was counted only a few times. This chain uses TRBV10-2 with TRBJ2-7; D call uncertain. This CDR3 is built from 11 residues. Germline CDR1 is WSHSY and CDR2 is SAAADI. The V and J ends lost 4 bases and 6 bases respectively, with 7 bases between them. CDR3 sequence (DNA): TGCGCCAGCAGTGTCGTTCGCGAGCAGTACTTC. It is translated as CASSVVREQYF.

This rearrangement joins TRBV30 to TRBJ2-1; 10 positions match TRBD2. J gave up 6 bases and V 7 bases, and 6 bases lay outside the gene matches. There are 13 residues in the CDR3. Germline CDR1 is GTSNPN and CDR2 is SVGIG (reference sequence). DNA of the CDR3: TGTGCCTTCTCTAGCGGGAGATTCAATGAGCAGTTCTTC. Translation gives CAFSSGRFNEQFF.

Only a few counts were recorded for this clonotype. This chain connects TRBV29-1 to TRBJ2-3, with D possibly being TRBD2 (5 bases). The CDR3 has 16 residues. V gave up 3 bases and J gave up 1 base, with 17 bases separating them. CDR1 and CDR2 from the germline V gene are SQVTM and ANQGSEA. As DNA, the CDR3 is TGCAGCGTTGATAGTGGATTGAGCGGAGGCACAGATACGCAGTATTTT. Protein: CSVDSGLSGGTDTQYF.

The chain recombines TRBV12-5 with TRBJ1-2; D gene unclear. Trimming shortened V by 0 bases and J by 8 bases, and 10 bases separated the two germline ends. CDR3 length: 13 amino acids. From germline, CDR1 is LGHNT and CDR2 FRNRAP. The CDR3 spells CASGLVRGMGYTF. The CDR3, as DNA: TGTGCTAGTGGTTTGGTACGGGGAATGGGCTACACCTTC.

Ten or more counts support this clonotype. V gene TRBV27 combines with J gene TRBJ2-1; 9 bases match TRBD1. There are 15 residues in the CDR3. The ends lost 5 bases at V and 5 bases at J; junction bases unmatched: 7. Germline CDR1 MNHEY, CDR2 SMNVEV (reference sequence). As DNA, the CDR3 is TGTGCCAGCAGTCTAATACAGGGGGCCAACAATGAGCAGTTCTTC. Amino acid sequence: CASSLIQGANNEQFF.

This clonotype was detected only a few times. CDR3 protein: CASTKTGRAEAFF. CDR3 nucleotide sequence: TGTGCCAGCACCAAGACAGGCCGGGCTGAAGCTTTCTTT. J is TRBJ1-1 and V is TRBV28; D might be TRBD1 (6 bases). This CDR3 spans 13 amino acids. Germline V gene data show CDR1 as MDHEN and CDR2 as SYDVKM. With 7 bases removed from V and 6 bases from J, the gap between germline ends came to 15 bases.

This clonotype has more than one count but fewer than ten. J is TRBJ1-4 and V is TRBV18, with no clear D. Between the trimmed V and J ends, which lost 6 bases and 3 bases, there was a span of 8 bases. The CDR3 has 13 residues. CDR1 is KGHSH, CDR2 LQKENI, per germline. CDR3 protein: CASSPNSNEKLFF. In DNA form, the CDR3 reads TGTGCCAGCTCGCCGAATTCTAATGAAAAACTGTTTTTT.

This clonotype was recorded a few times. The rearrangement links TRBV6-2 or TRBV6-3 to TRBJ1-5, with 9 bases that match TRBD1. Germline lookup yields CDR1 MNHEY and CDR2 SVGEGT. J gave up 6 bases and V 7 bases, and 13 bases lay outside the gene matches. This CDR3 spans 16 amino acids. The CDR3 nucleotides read TGTGCCAGCACCGCCCCCAGGACAGGGGTCGGTCAGCCCCAGCATTTT. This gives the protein CASTAPRTGVGQPQHF.

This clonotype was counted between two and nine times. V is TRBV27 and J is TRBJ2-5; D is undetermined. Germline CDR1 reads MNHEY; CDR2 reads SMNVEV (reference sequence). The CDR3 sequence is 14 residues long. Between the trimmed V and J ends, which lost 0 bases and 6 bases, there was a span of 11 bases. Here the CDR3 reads CASSLSLTLKTQYF. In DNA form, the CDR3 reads TGTGCCAGCAGTTTATCTCTTACCTTGAAGACCCAGTACTTC.

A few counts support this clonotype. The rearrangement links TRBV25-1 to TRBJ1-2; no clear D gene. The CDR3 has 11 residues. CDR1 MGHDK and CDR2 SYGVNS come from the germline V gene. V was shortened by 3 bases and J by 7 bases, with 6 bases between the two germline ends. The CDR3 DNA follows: TGTGCCAGCAGTGAGGGGTCTGGCTACACCTTC. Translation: CASSEGSGYTF.

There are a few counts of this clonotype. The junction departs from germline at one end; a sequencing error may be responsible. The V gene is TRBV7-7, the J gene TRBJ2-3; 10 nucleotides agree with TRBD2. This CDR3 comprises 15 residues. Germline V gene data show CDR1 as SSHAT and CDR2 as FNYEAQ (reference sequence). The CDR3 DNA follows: TGTGCTAGCAGCTTAGGGCTAGCGGGGGCCGGTACGCAGTATTTT. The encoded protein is CASSLGLAGAGTQYF.

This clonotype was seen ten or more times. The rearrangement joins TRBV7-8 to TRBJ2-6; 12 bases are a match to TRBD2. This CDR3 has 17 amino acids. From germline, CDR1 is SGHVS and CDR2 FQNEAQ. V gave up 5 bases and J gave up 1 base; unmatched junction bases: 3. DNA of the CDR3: TGTGCCAGCAGCAGGACTAGCGGGGCTTCTGGGGCCAACGTCCTGACTTTC. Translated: CASSRTSGASGANVLTF.

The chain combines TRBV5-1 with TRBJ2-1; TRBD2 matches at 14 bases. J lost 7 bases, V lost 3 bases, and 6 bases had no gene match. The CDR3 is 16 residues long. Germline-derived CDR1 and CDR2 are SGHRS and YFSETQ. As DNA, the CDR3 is TGCGCCAGCAGCTCGTCCGGGACTAGCGGGAGTAATGAGCAGTTCTTC. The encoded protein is CASSSSGTSGSNEQFF.

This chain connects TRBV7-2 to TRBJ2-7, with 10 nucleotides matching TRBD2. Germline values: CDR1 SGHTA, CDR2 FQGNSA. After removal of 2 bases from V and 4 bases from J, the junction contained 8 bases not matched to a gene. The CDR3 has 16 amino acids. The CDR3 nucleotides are TGTGCCAGCAGCTTAATCGGGCCTAGCGGGAGTTACGAGCAGTACTTC. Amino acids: CASSLIGPSGSYEQYF.

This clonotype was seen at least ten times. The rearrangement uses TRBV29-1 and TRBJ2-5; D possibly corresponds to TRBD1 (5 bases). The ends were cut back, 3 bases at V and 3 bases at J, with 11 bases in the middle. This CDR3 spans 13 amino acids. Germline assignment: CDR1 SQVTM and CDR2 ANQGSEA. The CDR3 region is CSVEMTAKETQYF. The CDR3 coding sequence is TGCAGCGTTGAGATGACAGCCAAAGAGACCCAGTACTTC. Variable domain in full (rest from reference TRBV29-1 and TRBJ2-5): SAVISQKPSRDICQRGTSLTIQCQVDSQVTMMFWYRQQPGQSLTLIATANQGSEATYESGFVIDKFPISRPNLTFSTLTVSNMSPEDSSIYLCSVEMTAKETQYFGPGTRLLVL.

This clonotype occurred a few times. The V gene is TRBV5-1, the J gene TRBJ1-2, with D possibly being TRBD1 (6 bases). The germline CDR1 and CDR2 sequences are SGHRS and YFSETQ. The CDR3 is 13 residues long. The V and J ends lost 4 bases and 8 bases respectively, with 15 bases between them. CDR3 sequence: CASSINRAGGYTF. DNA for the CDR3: TGCGCCAGCAGCATAAACAGGGCCGGCGGCTACACCTTC. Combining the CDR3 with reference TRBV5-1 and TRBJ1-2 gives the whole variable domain KAGVTQTPRYLIKTRGQQVTLSCSPISGHRSVSWYQQTPGQGLQFLFEYFSETQRNKGNFPGRFSGRQFSNSRSEMNVSTLELGDSALYLCASSINRAGGYTFGSGTRLTVV.

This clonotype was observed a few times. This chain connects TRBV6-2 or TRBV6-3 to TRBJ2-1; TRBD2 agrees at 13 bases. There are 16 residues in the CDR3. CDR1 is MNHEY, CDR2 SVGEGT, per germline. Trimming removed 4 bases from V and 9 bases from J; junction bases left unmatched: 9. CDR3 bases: TGTGCCAGCAGTTCGCTACTAGCGGGGGGGCGGAGTGAGCAGTTCTTC. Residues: CASSSLLAGGRSEQFF.

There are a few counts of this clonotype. For the CDR3, the DNA is TGTGCCAGCAGTCCCCATTACAGTCCCCGGACAGAACACACTGAAGCTTTCTTT. Protein sequence: CASSPHYSPRTEHTEAFF. The chain carries TRBV12-3 or TRBV12-4 and TRBJ1-1; D possibly corresponds to TRBD1 (6 bases). V dropped 5 bases and J dropped 3 bases, with 25 bases sitting between them. This CDR3 region has 18 residues.

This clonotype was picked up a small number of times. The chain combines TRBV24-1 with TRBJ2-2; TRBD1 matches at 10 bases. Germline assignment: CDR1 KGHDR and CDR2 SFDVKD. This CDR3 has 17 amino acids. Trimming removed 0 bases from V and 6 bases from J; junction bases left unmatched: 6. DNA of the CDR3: TGTGCCACCAGTGATTTGCGCGACAGGGGGCTCCCCGGGGAGCTGTTTTTT. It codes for CATSDLRDRGLPGELFF.

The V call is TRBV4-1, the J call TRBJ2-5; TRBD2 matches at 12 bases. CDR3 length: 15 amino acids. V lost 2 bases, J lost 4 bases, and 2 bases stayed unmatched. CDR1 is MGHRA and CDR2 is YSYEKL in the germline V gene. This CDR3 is CASSQLAGGPETQYF. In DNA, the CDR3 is TGCGCCAGCAGCCAACTAGCGGGGGGGCCAGAGACCCAGTACTTC.

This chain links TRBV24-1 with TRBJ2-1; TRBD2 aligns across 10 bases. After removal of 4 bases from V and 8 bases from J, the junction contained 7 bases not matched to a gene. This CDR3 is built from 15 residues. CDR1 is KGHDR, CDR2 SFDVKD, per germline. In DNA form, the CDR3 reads TGTGCCACCAGTGAGGCGGGACTAGCGCTACATGAGCAGTTCTTC. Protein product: CATSEAGLALHEQFF.

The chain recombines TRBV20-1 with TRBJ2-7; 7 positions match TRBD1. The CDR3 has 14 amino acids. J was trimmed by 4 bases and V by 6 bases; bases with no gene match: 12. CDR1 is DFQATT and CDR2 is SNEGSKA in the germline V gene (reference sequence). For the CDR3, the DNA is TGCAGTGCCCGATACAGGGGTCCTCTTTACGAGCAGTACTTC. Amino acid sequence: CSARYRGPLYEQYF.

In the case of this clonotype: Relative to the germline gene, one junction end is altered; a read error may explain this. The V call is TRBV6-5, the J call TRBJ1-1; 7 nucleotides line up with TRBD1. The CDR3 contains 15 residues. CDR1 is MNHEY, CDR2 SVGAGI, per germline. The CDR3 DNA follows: TGTGCCAGCAGTTACCAGCGACAGGGAGCCACTGTAGCTTTCTTT. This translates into CASSYQRQGATVAFF.

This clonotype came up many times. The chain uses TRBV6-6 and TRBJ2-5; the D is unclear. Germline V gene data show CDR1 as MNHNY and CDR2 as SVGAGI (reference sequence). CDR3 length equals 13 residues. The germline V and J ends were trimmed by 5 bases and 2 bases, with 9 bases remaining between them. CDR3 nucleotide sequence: TGTGCCAGCAGTAGGCGGCAACAAGAGACCCAGTACTTC. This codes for CASSRRQQETQYF.

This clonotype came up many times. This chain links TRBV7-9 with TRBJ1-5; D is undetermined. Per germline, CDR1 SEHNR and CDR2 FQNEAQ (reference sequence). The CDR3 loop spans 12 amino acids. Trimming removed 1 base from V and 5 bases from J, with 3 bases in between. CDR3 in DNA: TGTGCCAGCAGCTTAGGGGATCAGCCCCAGCATTTT. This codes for CASSLGDQPQHF.